The T cell receptor (beta chain) described here comes from a study of shared clonotypes between healthy human individuals. Here immunoSEQ multiplex PCR was the method, and the copy in TCRdb shows in-frame clones only, minus some. Of around 2.1 million clones in the sample, under 97% were seen once. Trimming took 4 bases from V and 3 from J, leaving 12 bases between them. CDR3 length: 13 amino acids. Germline V gives CDR1 GTSNPN, CDR2 SVGIG (reference sequence). This clonotype was sampled from a man aged 18 to 30 in good health. This chain uses TRBV30 with TRBJ1-1; D perhaps matches TRBD1 (6 bases). The sequencing input was naive CD4+ T cells sorted from blood. The subset was: CD45RA+ positively selected. The CDR3 region has the DNA TGTGCCTGGACCAAAAAGGGGGACACTGAAGCTTTCTTT. The encoded protein is CAWTKKGDTEAFF. Variable domain in full (rest from reference TRBV30 and TRBJ1-1): SQTIHQWPATLVQPVGSPLSLECTVEGTSNPNLYWYRQAAGRGLQLLFYSVGIGQISSEVPQNLSASRPQDRQFILSSKKLLLSDSGFYLCAWTKKGDTEAFFGQGTRLTVV.